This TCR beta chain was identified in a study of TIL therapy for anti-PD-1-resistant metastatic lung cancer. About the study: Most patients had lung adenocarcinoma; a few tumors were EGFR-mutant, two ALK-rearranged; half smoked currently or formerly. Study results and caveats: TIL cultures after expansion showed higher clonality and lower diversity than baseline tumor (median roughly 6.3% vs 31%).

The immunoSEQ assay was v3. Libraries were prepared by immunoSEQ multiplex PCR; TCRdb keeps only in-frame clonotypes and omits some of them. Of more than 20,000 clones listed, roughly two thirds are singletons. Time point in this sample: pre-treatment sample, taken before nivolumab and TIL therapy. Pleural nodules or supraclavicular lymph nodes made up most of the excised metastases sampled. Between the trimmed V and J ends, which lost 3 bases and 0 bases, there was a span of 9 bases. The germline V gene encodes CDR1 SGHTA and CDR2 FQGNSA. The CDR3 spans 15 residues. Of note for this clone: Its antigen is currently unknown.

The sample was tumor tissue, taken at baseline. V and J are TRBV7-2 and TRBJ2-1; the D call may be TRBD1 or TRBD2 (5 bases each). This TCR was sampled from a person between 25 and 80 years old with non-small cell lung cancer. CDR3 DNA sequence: TGTGCCAGCAGCTTGGGGGTCTACTCCTACAATGAGCAGTTCTTC. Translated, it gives CASSLGVYSYNEQFF.